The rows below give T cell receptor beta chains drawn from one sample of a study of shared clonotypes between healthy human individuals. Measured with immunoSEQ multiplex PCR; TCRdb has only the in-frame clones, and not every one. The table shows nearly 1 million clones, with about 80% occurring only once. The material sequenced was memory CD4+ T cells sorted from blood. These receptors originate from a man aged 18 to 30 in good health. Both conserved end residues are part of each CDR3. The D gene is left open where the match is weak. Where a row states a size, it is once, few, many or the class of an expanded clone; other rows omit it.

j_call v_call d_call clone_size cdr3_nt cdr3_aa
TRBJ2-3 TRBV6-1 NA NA TGTGCCAGCAGTGCCAGACCCGCCACAGATACGCAGTATTTT CASSARPATDTQYF
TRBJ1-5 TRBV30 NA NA TGTGCCTGGAGTGGGGCAGGGTCGGACCTCCGTAATCAGCCCCAGCATTTT CAWSGAGSDLRNQPQHF
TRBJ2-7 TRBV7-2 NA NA TGTGCCAGCAGCCAATCTGAGGCTCGGCGCGAGCAGTACTTC CASSQSEARREQYF
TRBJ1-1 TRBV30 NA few TGTGCCTGGACCAAACAGACATCGGGGACTGAAGCTTTCTTT CAWTKQTSGTEAFF
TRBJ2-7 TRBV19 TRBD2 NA TGTGCCAGTAGTATAAGTTTTCGGCTAGCGGGAGGGGAGCAGTACTTC CASSISFRLAGGEQYF
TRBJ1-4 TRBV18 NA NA TGTGCCAGCTCACCACCTACGGGGGCCTCTGACAGGAAGGATGAAAAACTGTTTTTT CASSPPTGASDRKDEKLFF
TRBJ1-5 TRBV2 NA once TGTGCCAGCAGTCAACAGATAGCCAACAATCAGCCCCAGCATTTT CASSQQIANNQPQHF
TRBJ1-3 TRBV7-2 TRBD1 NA TGTGCCAGCAGCACCTCGACAGGGGCTGGAAACACCATATATTTT CASSTSTGAGNTIYF
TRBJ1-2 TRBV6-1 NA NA TGTGCCAGCATCCCGAATATTGGGGGGAACTATGGCTACACCTTC CASIPNIGGNYGYTF
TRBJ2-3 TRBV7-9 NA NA TGTGCCAGCAGCTCGGGAAACACAGATACGCAGTATTTT CASSSGNTDTQYF
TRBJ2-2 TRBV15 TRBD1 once TGTGCCACCAGCAGATATAGACAGGGGGATACTATGTGGACCGGGGAGCTGTTTTTT CATSRYRQGDTMWTGELFF
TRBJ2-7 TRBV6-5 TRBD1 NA TGTGCCAGCAGTTCTGGACAGGGCCAATACTTC CASSSGQGQYF
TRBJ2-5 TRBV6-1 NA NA TGTGCCAGCAGTGACAAGCCAGGGAGGGAGACCCAGTACTTC CASSDKPGRETQYF
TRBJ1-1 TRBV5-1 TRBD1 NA TGCGCCAGCAGCCTACAGGGGTCGAACACTGAAGCTTTCTTT CASSLQGSNTEAFF
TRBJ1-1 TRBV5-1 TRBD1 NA TGCGCCAGCAGCGTGGGACAGCCGAACACTGAAGCTTTCTTT CASSVGQPNTEAFF
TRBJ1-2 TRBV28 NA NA TGTGCCAGCAGTTCCGGGCGCGGCTACACCTTC CASSSGRGYTF
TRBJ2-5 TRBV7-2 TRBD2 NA TGTGCCAGCAGCCGTCCGACTAGCGGTCAAGAGACCCAGTACTTC CASSRPTSGQETQYF
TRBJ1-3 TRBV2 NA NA TGTGCCAGCAGTGTCAACAGGGCCTCCTCTGGAAACACCATATATTTT CASSVNRASSGNTIYF
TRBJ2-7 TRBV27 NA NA TGTGCCAGCAAAGGGTTCTACGAGCAGTACTTC CASKGFYEQYF
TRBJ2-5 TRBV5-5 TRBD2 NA TGTGCCAGCAGCTTGGCTGACCGGGACTACCGTACCCCAGAGACCCAGTACTTC CASSLADRDYRTPETQYF
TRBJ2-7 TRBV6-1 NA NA TGTGCCAGCAGTGGGACCAACTCCTACGAGCAGTACTTC CASSGTNSYEQYF
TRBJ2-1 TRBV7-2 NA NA TGTGCCAGCAGCTTAAGTTCAGTGGTTGGCAGGGCTAATGAGCAGTTCTTC CASSLSSVVGRANEQFF
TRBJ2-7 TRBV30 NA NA TGTGCCTCCCGTCAGTCGGCTTCCTACGAGCAGTACTTC CASRQSASYEQYF
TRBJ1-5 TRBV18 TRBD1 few TGTGCCAGCTCTCACCTCGGACAGGGGATTGGAAGCAATCAGCCCCAGCATTTT CASSHLGQGIGSNQPQHF
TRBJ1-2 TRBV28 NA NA TGTGCCAGCCAGACAGGCCAGGGCTACTATGGCTACACCTTC CASQTGQGYYGYTF
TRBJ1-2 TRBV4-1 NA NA TGCGCCAGCAGCCAACGTGATATGGGAATATCTAACTATGGCTACACCTTC CASSQRDMGISNYGYTF
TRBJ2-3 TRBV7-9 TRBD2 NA TGTGCCAGCAGCTTAGGAGGACTAGCGGGCTTTAGAGATACGCAGTATTTT CASSLGGLAGFRDTQYF
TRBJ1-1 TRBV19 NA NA TGTGCCAGTAGCCTTCAAATAGGGGGGGGAATGAACACTGAAGCTTTCTTT CASSLQIGGGMNTEAFF
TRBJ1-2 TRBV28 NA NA TGTGCCAGCAGGGCGTTTAACTATGGCTACACCTTC CASRAFNYGYTF
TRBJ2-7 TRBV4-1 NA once TGCGCCAGCAGCCAAGTCAACAGGGTAGACGAGCAGTACTTC CASSQVNRVDEQYF
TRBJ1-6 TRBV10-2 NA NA TGCGCCAGCAGGGCTCTCATTGCGGAAATAAATTCACCCCTCCACTTT CASRALIAEINSPLHF
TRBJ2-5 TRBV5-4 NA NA TGTGCCAGCAGCATGGACATGGAGAAGACCCAGTACTTC CASSMDMEKTQYF
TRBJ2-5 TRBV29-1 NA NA TGCAGCGTTGGGGCCCTAGGGACTGGTAAGACCCAGTACTTC CSVGALGTGKTQYF
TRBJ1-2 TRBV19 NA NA TGTGCCAGTATGTCTTGGGTTAACTATGGCTACACCTTC CASMSWVNYGYTF
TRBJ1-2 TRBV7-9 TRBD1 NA TGTGCCAGCAGCGGACGGGACAGCTTATTCTATGGCTACACCTTC CASSGRDSLFYGYTF
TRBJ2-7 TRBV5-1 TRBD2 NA TGCGCCAGCAGCCGGGGACTAGCGGGAGACCCCTACGAGCAGTACTTC CASSRGLAGDPYEQYF
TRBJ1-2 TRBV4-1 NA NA TGCGCCAGCAGCCAAGACGGGATTGTCGATGGCTACACCTTC CASSQDGIVDGYTF
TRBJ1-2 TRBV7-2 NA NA TGTGCCAGCAGCTTAGCGCGGGGGAACTATGGCTACACCTTC CASSLARGNYGYTF
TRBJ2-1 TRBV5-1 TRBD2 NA TGCGCCAGCAGCCCGGGGACTAGCGGGGGCAATGAGCAGTTCTTC CASSPGTSGGNEQFF
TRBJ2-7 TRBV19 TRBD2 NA TGTGCCAGTAGCCTGACTAGCGGGGATACCTACGAGCAGTACTTC CASSLTSGDTYEQYF
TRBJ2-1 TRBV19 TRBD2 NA TGTGCCAGTAGTGCCCTAGCGGGATCAAGGCGGCAGTTCTTC CASSALAGSRRQFF
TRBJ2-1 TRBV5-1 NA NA TGCGCCAGCAGCTTGGGTGGGCAAAGTGAGCAGTTCTTC CASSLGGQSEQFF
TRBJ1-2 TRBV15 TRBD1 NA TGTGCCACCAGCAAGGGACAGGCCTATGGCTACACCTTC CATSKGQAYGYTF
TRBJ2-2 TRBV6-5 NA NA TGTGCCAGCAGTTACAAGGGGATAACCGGGGAGCTGTTTTTT CASSYKGITGELFF
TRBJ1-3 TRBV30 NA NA TGTGCCTGGAGTGGCATCTCTGGAAACACCATATATTTT CAWSGISGNTIYF
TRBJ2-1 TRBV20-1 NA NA TGCAGTGCTGGGGGCTGGGGTGAGCAGTTCTTC CSAGGWGEQFF
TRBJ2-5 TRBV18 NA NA TGTGCCAGCTCACCACCGATAGGGCAAGAGACCCAGTACTTC CASSPPIGQETQYF
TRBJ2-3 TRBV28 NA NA TGTGCCAGCAGTTTATCCAGAAGCACAGATACGCAGTATTTT CASSLSRSTDTQYF
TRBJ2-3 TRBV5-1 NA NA TGCGCCAGCAGCTTGGAGCAAGCTACGCAGTATTTT CASSLEQATQYF
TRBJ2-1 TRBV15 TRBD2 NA TGTGCCACTGCCCCTACTAGCGGAGGATCCGATGAGCAGTTCTTC CATAPTSGGSDEQFF
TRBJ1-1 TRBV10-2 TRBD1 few TGCGCCAGCAGTGAGTCAGGACAGGTAAAAGCTTTCTTT CASSESGQVKAFF
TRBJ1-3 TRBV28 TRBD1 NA TGTGCCAGCAGTTTATCAGAGGGGGCGCCTGGAAACACCATATATTTT CASSLSEGAPGNTIYF
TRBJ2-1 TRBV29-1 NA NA TGCAGCGGTCGAAGGGGGGGGAGCTCCTACAATGAGCAGTTCTTC CSGRRGGSSYNEQFF
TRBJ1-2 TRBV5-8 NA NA TGTGCCAGCAGCGCCCGGATGGCCCATGGCTACACCTTC CASSARMAHGYTF
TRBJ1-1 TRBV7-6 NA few TGTGCCAGCAGCTTAGAGCTTTCGGGTAGAGCTTTCTTT CASSLELSGRAFF
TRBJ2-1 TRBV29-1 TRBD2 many TGCAGCGTTGAAGCTTGGCTAGCGGGGACCAATGAGCAGTTCTTC CSVEAWLAGTNEQFF
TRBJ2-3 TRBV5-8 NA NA TGTGCCAGCAGCCGTTTGTTAGGGGTCGGCACAGATACGCAGTATTTT CASSRLLGVGTDTQYF
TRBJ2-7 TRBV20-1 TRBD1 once TGCAGTGCTTTTACAGGGGTCGAGCAGTACTTC CSAFTGVEQYF
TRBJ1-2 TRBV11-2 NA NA TGTGCCAGCAGCTTAGGGGGGAGAAGCAGAGAATTCTATGGCTACACCTTC CASSLGGRSREFYGYTF